The 6 T cell receptor beta chains listed next were all sequenced from one sample in a study of T cell responses to AZD1222 COVID-19 vaccine. TCRdb's table, derived via immunoSEQ multiplex PCR, lists solely in-frame clones and lacks some. Among about 170,000 clones listed, roughly nine tenths were seen once. Sequencing was performed on peripheral blood, taken on day 0 of AZD1222 vaccination. The source is an adult in good health.

This chain uses TRBV5-4 with TRBJ2-7, with 8 nucleotides matching TRBD2. Trimming cost V 2 bases and J 1 base; bases outside gene matches: 5. CDR3 size: 15 residues. Germline V gene sequence: CDR1 SGHNT, CDR2 YYREEE (reference sequence). CDR3 nucleotide sequence: TGTGCCAGCAGCTTTAGGCGGGGGGTGTCCTACGAGCAGTACTTC. Protein: CASSFRRGVSYEQYF.

CDR3 in DNA: TGTGCCAGCAGCAAAAGGACGTTGGAAATTTCTGGGGCCAACGTCCTGACTTTC. It translates to CASSKRTLEISGANVLTF. V is TRBV21-1 and J is TRBJ2-6. TRBV21-1 is a pseudogene locus. There are 18 residues in the CDR3.

The chain couples TRBV9 to TRBJ2-3, with TRBD2 identical over 15 bases. CDR1 and CDR2 from the germline V gene are SGDLS and YYNGEE. The CDR3 sequence is 18 residues long. The V gene end was trimmed by 2 bases and the J gene end by 4 bases; junction bases not matched to a gene: 8. The CDR3 coding sequence is TGTGCCAGCAGCGTGGGGACTAGCGGGGGGCTCTGGCCAGATACGCAGTATTTT. This encodes CASSVGTSGGLWPDTQYF.

This clone was recorded once. The V and J genes are TRBV4-3 and TRBJ2-5; no reliable D call. This CDR3 spans 15 amino acids. V lost 0 bases and J 1 base, leaving 9 bases between the germline ends. Germline-derived CDR1 and CDR2 are LGHNA and YSLEER. The CDR3 DNA sequence: TGCGCCAGCAGCCAAGATGCGCGGCTCCAAGAGACCCAGTACTTC. Protein sequence: CASSQDARLQETQYF.

The chain is built from TRBV20-1 and TRBJ2-1; 10 bases match TRBD1. The CDR3 runs 16 residues. V was pared by 3 bases and J by 5 bases, with 10 bases of the junction left unmatched. From germline, CDR1 is DFQATT and CDR2 SNEGSKA (reference sequence). The CDR3 DNA sequence: TGCAGTGCTAGTCCGTTGAGACAGGGGGCAGACAATGAGCAGTTCTTC. It translates to CSASPLRQGADNEQFF.

The chain links TRBV3-1 (or the pseudogene TRBV3-2) to TRBJ1-3; TRBD1 might be the D (5 bases). Deletions cut 6 bases from V and 0 bases from J, with 21 bases between. The germline gives CDR1 LGHDT, CDR2 YNNKEL (reference sequence). The CDR3 has 18 amino acids. This chain's CDR3 is CASSQFWSGGTSGNTIYF. CDR3 coding DNA: TGTGCCAGCAGTCAATTTTGGTCGGGGGGGACCTCTGGAAACACCATATATTTT.